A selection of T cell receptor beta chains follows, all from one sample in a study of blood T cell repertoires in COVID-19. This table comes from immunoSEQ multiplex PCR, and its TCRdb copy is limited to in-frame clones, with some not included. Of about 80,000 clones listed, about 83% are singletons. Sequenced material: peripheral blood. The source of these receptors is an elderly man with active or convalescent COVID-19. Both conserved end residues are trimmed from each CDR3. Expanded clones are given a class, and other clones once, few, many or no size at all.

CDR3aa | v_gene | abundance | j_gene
ASSPQAQVLIGANVLT | TRBV7-2 | few | TRBJ2-6
ASSYSTGQYLGYT | TRBV6-5 | - | TRBJ1-2
ASSPSDSGANVLT | TRBV18 | - | TRBJ2-6
ASSQDPRQGLDTGELF | TRBV4-1 | - | TRBJ2-2
ATSQTGAGETQY | TRBV24-1 | - | TRBJ2-5
ASSEVAEKYGYT | TRBV10-2 | - | TRBJ1-2
ASSADYGNQPQH | TRBV6-4 | - | TRBJ1-5
ASSLEQAYRTNYGYT | TRBV7-9 | - | TRBJ1-2
ASSQHGYDFTEAF | TRBV3-1/TRBV3-2 | - | TRBJ1-1
ASTLLTAANTGELF | TRBV3-1/TRBV3-2 | once | TRBJ2-2
ASSFGQGNNEQF | TRBV11-3 | - | TRBJ2-1
ASRIDILNTEAF | TRBV6-5 | few | TRBJ1-1
ASSRGTGGDEKLF | TRBV18 | once | TRBJ1-4
ASSRDRDAEAF | TRBV6-4 | - | TRBJ1-1
ASTMRNEQF | TRBV6-6 | - | TRBJ2-1
ASSRPGQGEKLF | TRBV27 | - | TRBJ1-4
ASSFAASSTDTQY | TRBV6-2/TRBV6-3 | once | TRBJ2-3
ASSQDPVAGREQY | TRBV4-3 | - | TRBJ2-7
SASDREMYNSPLH | TRBV20-1 | - | TRBJ1-6
ASSLGQGYTGELF | TRBV13 | once | TRBJ2-2
ASSLSGLGYEQY | TRBV5-1 | - | TRBJ2-7
ASSRGPQGAYNSPLH | TRBV4-1 | - | TRBJ1-6
ASSAGLAGDDEQF | TRBV9 | - | TRBJ2-1
ASSSHRERYEQY | TRBV9 | few | TRBJ2-7
ASSPGGYNSPLH | TRBV3-1/TRBV3-2 | few | TRBJ1-6
ASSQDYGGNQPQH | TRBV4-3 | few | TRBJ1-5
ASSHQTGRNTIY | TRBV7-2 | - | TRBJ1-3
ASSLEGNTKGNQPQH | TRBV2 | - | TRBJ1-5
ASSKAGGHGYT | TRBV21-1 | - | TRBJ1-2
ASSPRAPPRPRGHYEQY | TRBV4-2 | - | TRBJ2-7
AWSVLGGGGNQPQH | TRBV30 | - | TRBJ1-5
ASSQTLRGPLMNTEAF | TRBV23-1 | - | TRBJ1-1
SASDRVDQPQH | TRBV29-1 | once | TRBJ1-5
ASSPTSGVLGETQY | TRBV5-1 | - | TRBJ2-5
ASSDPRGYGTDTQY | TRBV27 | - | TRBJ2-3
ASGRDRAYNEQF | TRBV28 | - | TRBJ2-1
ASSYSSGGRGYT | TRBV6-2/TRBV6-3 | - | TRBJ1-2
ASSLFSTGGSYGYT | TRBV5-4 | - | TRBJ1-2
ASSLDISGANVLT | TRBV5-1 | - | TRBJ2-6
ASGLRQGARNTGELF | TRBV12-5 | few | TRBJ2-2
ASSSPNTIY | TRBV12-3/TRBV12-4 | - | TRBJ1-3
ASTNGAGGIWNTQY | TRBV6-6 | - | TRBJ2-3
ASSLEGEGGQPQH | TRBV5-5 | - | TRBJ1-5
ASSYNSNQPQH | TRBV19 | once | TRBJ1-5
ASTRDRNSNQPQH | TRBV19 | once | TRBJ1-5
ASSPLTGANTGELF | TRBV5-1 | - | TRBJ2-2
ASSIGDRQPREEQY | TRBV19 | - | TRBJ2-7
ASGPGGLNTEAF | TRBV12-5 | - | TRBJ1-1
ASSMGQGNQPQH | TRBV5-6 | - | TRBJ1-5
ATGRETGELF | TRBV24-1 | - | TRBJ2-2
ASSEDGDRGVDGYT | TRBV6-1 | - | TRBJ1-2
ASSGRVSLGNTIY | TRBV9 | - | TRBJ1-3
ASSVGTVGSTDTQY | TRBV9 | - | TRBJ2-3
ASGLVLGQGARGYT | TRBV12-5 | - | TRBJ1-2
ASSLAEGNSPLH | TRBV7-6 | - | TRBJ1-6